This TCR beta chain was sequenced during a study of blood T cell repertoires in COVID-19. TCRdb keeps only in-frame clones here, not all; method: immunoSEQ multiplex PCR. The repertoire holds roughly 260,000 clones, approximately 86% seen once, with about 2.2% in the top ten. Per germline, CDR1 MDHEN and CDR2 SYDVKM. CDR3 length: 16 residues. V dropped 2 bases and J dropped 5; count of bases not matched to a gene: 8. The J gene is TRBJ1-5, the V gene TRBV28; 8 bases are a match to TRBD1. The material sequenced was peripheral blood. The TCR sequence derives from a woman in her 50s who had recovered from COVID-19. The CDR3 loop reads CASSLNRDRRDQPQHF. CDR3 in DNA: TGTGCCAGCAGTTTAAACCGGGACAGGAGAGATCAGCCCCAGCATTTT.